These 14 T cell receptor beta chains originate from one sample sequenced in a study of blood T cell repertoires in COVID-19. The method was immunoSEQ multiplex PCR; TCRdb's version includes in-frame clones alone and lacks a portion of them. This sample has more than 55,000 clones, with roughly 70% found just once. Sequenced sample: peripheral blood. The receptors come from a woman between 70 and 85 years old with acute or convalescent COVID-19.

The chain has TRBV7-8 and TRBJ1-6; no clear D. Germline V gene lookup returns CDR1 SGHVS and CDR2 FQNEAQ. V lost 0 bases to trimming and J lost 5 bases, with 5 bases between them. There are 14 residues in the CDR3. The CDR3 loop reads CASSLAGNNSPLHF. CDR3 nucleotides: TGTGCCAGCAGCTTAGCCGGGAATAATTCACCCCTCCACTTT.

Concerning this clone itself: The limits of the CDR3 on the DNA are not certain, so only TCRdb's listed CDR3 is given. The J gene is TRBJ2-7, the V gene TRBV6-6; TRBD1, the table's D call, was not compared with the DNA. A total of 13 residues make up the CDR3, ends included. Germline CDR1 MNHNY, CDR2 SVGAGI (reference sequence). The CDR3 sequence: CASSSSDSYEQYV.

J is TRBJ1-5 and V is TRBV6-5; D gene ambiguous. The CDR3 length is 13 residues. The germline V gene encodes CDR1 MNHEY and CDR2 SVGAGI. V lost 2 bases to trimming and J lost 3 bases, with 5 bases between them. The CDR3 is CASSYGINQPQHF. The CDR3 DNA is TGTGCCAGCAGTTACGGCATCAATCAGCCCCAGCATTTT.

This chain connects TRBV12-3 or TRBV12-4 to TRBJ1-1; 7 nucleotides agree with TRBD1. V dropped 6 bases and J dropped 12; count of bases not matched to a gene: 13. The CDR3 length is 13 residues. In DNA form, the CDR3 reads TGTGCCAGCAGCAGAACCGGGACAGTCGCCTCTTTCTTT. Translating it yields CASSRTGTVASFF.

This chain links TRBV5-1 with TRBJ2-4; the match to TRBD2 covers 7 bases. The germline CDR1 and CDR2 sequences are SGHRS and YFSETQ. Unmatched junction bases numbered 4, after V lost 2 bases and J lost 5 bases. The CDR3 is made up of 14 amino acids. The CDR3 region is CASSFGLEQNIQYF. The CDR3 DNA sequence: TGCGCCAGCAGCTTTGGACTAGAGCAAAACATTCAGTACTTC.

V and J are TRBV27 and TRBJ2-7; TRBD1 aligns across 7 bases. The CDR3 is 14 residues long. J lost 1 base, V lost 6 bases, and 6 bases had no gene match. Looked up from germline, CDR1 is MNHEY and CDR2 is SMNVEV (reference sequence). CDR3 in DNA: TGTGCCAGCAGACCACAGGGGATGTCCTACGAGCAGTACTTC. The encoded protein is CASRPQGMSYEQYF.

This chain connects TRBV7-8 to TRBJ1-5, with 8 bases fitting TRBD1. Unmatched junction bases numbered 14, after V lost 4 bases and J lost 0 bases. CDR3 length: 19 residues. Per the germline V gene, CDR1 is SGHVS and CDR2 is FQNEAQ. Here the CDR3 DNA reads TGTGCCAGCAGCTCATGGACAGGGTTTCGTTCATTTAGCAATCAGCCCCAGCATTTT. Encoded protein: CASSSWTGFRSFSNQPQHF.

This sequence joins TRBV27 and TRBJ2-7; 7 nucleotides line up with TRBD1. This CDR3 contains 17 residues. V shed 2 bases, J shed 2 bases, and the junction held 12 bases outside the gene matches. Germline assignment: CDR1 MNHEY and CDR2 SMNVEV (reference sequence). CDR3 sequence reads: CASSLSSNRGKTYEQYF. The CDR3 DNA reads TGTGCCAGCAGTTTAAGCTCGAACAGGGGAAAAACCTACGAGCAGTACTTC.

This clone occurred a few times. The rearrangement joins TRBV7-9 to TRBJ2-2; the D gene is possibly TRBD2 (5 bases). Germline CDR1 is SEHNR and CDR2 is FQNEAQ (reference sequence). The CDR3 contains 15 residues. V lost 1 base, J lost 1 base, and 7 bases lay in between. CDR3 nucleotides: TGTGCCAGCAGCTTAGGACTACAGAACACCGGGGAGCTGTTTTTT. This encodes CASSLGLQNTGELFF.

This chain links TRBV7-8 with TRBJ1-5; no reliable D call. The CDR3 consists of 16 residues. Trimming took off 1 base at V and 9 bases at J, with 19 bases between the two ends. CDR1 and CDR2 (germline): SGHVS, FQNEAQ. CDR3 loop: CASSLVGLTLLGPQHF. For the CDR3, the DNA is TGTGCCAGCAGCTTAGTCGGACTCACCCTTTTGGGGCCCCAGCATTTT. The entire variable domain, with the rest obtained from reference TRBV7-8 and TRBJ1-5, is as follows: GAGVSQSPRYKVAKRGQDVALRCDPISGHVSLFWYQQALGQGPEFLTYFQNEAQLDKSGLPSDRFFAERPEGSVSTLKIQRTQQEDSAVYLCASSLVGLTLLGPQHFGDGTRLSIL.

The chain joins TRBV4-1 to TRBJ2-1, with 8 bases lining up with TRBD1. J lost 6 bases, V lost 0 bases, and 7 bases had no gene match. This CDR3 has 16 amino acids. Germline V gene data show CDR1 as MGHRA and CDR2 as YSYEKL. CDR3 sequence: CASSQDGGQGFNEQFF. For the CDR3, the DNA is TGCGCCAGCAGCCAAGATGGAGGACAGGGCTTCAATGAGCAGTTCTTC.

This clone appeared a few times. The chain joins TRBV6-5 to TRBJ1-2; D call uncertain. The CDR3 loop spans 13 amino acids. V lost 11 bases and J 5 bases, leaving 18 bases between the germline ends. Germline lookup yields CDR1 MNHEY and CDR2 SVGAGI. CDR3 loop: CAPLIEPGYGYTF. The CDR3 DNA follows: TGTGCCCCTTTGATAGAGCCGGGGTATGGCTACACCTTC.

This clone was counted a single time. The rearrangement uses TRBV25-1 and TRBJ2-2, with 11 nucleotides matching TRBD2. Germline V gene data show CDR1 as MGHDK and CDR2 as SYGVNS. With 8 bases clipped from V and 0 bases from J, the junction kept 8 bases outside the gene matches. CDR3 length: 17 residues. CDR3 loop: CASPLAGANANTGELFF. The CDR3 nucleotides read TGTGCCAGCCCACTAGCGGGGGCCAACGCGAACACCGGGGAGCTGTTTTTT.

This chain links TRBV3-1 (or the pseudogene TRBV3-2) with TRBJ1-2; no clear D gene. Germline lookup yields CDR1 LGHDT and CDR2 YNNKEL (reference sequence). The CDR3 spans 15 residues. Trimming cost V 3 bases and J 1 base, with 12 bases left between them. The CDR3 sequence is CASSHPGSHNYGYTF. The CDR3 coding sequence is TGTGCCAGCAGCCATCCCGGGTCGCATAACTATGGCTACACCTTC.